This TCR beta chain was obtained from a study of OX40 agonist ivuxolimab in advanced cancers. Overall study results and limits: Averaging showed that CD8+ T cells had more expanded clones than CD4+ did.

TCRdb's table, derived via immunoSEQ multiplex PCR, lists solely in-frame clones and lacks some. Here the sample spans about 80,000 clones, more than 70% being singletons. Worth noting for this clone: Its antigen is unidentified.

Trimming pared 5 bases from V and 0 bases from J, leaving 14 bases between. This CDR3 region has 16 residues. Germline-derived CDR1 and CDR2 are KGHSH and LQKENI. The chain is built from TRBV18 and TRBJ2-4, with D perhaps matching TRBD1 or TRBD2 (6 bases each). Sequenced here: CD4+ or CD8+ T cells sorted from blood, sampled in a trial of the OX40 agonist ivuxolimab. The source of this sequence is an adult with an advanced solid tumor such as melanoma, head and neck, liver or kidney cancer. The CDR3: CASSGRDTVAKNIQYF. In nucleotides, the CDR3 is TGTGCCAGCTCAGGGCGGGACACTGTAGCCAAAAACATTCAGTACTTC.